Sequencing of this T cell receptor beta chain was carried out in a study of cytomegalovirus exposure and HLA in healthy donors. Study-level results: Later analysis identified a missense DCLRE1C variant that was linked to TCR beta V- and J-gene trimming. A list of about 180 TCR beta chains associated with cytomegalovirus was given.

To note about this clone: Its antigen is not identified.

The PCR had 60 Vbeta and 13 Jbeta primers. Per the original methods: A follow-up analysis tallied about 80 million unique TCR beta chains, roughly 11 million shared. The data were produced by immunoSEQ multiplex PCR, yet TCRdb's version contains in-frame clones alone and is incomplete. That table is the source of V, J and clone size, and D and trimming were worked out from the DNA. The table shows 150,000 to 200,000 clones, with approximately 80% occurring only once. The V end was cut by 3 bases, the J end by 8 bases, with 8 bases between. The CDR3 consists of 12 residues. Germline values: CDR1 ENHRY, CDR2 SYGVKD.

The gene calls are TRBV10-3 and TRBJ2-1; tentative D call: TRBD2 (5 bases). The sample comprised PBMCs. The clonotype originates from a woman between 18 and 29 years old in good health and CMV-seropositive. CDR3 nucleotides: TGTGCCATCAGTGAACCCGGGGATGAGCAGTTCTTC. It encodes CAISEPGDEQFF.